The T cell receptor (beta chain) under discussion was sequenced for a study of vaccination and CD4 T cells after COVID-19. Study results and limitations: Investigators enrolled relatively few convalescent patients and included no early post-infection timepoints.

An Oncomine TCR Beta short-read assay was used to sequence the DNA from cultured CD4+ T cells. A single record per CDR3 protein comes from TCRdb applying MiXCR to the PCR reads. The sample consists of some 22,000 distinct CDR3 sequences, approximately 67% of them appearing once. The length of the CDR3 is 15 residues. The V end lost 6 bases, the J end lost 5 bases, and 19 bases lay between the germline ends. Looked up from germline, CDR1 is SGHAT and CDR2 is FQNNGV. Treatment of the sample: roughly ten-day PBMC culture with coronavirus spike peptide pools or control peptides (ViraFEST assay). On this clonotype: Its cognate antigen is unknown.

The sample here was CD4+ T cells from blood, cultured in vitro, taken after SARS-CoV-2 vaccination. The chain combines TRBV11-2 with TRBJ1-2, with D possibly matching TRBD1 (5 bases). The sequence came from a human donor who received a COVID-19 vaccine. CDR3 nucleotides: TGTGCCAGCAGAAGATCGGGGGTCCGAGAGTATGGCTACACCTTC. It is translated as CASRRSGVREYGYTF. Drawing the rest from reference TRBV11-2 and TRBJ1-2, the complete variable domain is EAGVAQSPRYKIIEKRQSVAFWCNPISGHATLYWYQQILGQGPKLLIQFQNNGVVDDSQLPKDRFSAERLKGVDSTLKIQPAKLEDSAVYLCASRRSGVREYGYTFGSGTRLTVV.